These T cell receptor beta chains were read from a single sample in a study of Ad26.COV2.S vaccination and SARS-CoV-2 variants. Sequencing used immunoSEQ multiplex PCR; TCRdb keeps in-frame clones, though not all of them. The sample lists over 110,000 clones, just over 85% occurring once. The sequencing used peripheral blood, collected after recovery from COVID-19. These receptors all stem from a human donor who had recovered from COVID-19. CDR3s include the opening cysteine and the closing phenylalanine or tryptophan. A D gene is named only where the DNA matches it firmly. The size field is filled for only some rows; it gives once, few, many or a size class.

d_call	v_call	clone_size	j_call	cdr3_nt	cdr3_aa
NA	TRBV4-1	NA	TRBJ2-5	TGCGCCAGCAGCCGACTTTTGCTGGATGAAGAGACCCAGTACTTC	CASSRLLLDEETQYF
NA	TRBV9	NA	TRBJ1-6	TGTGCCAGCAGCGTAGGGGGTAGGGTTAATTCACCCCTCCACTTT	CASSVGGRVNSPLHF
TRBD1	TRBV4-3	NA	TRBJ1-5	TGCGCCAGCAGCCAAGGAGCAGGGGGCGCATATCAGCCCCAGCATTTT	CASSQGAGGAYQPQHF
NA	TRBV2	once	TRBJ2-7	TGTGCCAGCACTATAAGGCCCTACGAGCAGTACTTC	CASTIRPYEQYF
NA	TRBV7-2	NA	TRBJ1-6	TGTGCCAGCAGCTCCAGGCCCTGGGGTTCACCCCTCCACTTT	CASSSRPWGSPLHF
TRBD2	TRBV3-1/TRBV3-2	NA	TRBJ2-1	TGTGCCAGCAGCCAAGGGCGGGGGAGCTACAATGAGCAGTTCTTC	CASSQGRGSYNEQFF
TRBD1	TRBV3-1/TRBV3-2	NA	TRBJ2-2	TGTGCCAGCAGCAACCGGGACAGGGGGCTCTTCACCGGGGAGCTGTTTTTT	CASSNRDRGLFTGELFF
TRBD1	TRBV10-3	NA	TRBJ1-2	TGTGCCATCAGTGATTCGACAGGGAGGAATGGCTACACCTTC	CAISDSTGRNGYTF
NA	TRBV7-9	NA	TRBJ1-1	TGTGCCAGCAGCTTAGCGTTAAACGGCATGAACACTGAAGCTTTCTTT	CASSLALNGMNTEAFF
NA	TRBV6-5	NA	TRBJ1-5	TGTGCCAGTTGGGACAAGGGTAAGCCCCAGCATTTT	CASWDKGKPQHF
NA	TRBV12-3/TRBV12-4	NA	TRBJ2-1	TGTGCCAGCAGTTGGGTAAAGGGGAATGAGCAGTTCTTC	CASSWVKGNEQFF
TRBD1	TRBV28	NA	TRBJ1-4	TGTGCCAGCATGTCGACAGGGTCGGAAAAACTGTTTTTT	CASMSTGSEKLFF
NA	TRBV28	NA	TRBJ2-7	TGTGCCAGCAGTTTAGCCCCGACAGGAACCTCCTACGAGCAGTACTTC	CASSLAPTGTSYEQYF
NA	TRBV28	NA	TRBJ2-7	TGTGCCAGCAGCGGGAAAGGGCCCTACGAGCAGTACTTC	CASSGKGPYEQYF
TRBD1	TRBV24-1	few	TRBJ2-2	TGTGCCACCAGTGCCAGAGGGGACAGGACCGGGGAGCTGTTTTTT	CATSARGDRTGELFF
NA	TRBV5-1	NA	TRBJ2-5	TGCGCCAGCAGCTTGAATACTCTGGAGACCCAGTACTTC	CASSLNTLETQYF
NA	TRBV7-8	NA	TRBJ1-5	TGTGCCAGCAGCCGCCGGGAGAGCAATCAGCCCCAGCATTTT	CASSRRESNQPQHF
NA	TRBV6-2/TRBV6-3	NA	TRBJ1-1	TGTGCCAGCAGTTACGGGGCAGCTGAAGCTTTCTTT	CASSYGAAEAFF
NA	TRBV19	NA	TRBJ2-1	TGTGCCAGTAGTTTCTTCCCAGGTAATGAGCAGTTCTTC	CASSFFPGNEQFF